This paragraph covers one T cell receptor beta chain sequence. This CDR3 region has 16 residues. Per the germline V gene, CDR1 is SGHAT and CDR2 is FQNNGV. Trimming stripped 0 bases from V and 2 bases from J, with 13 bases between. Naive CD8 isolation took CD45RO-negative cells positively selected for CCR7 and excluded terminally differentiated effector memory CD45RA+ cells. The data originate from a study of shared clonotypes between healthy human individuals. TCRdb keeps only in-frame clones here, not all; method: immunoSEQ multiplex PCR. Of about 820,000 clones in the sample, around 92% are singletons; the top ten hold around 24%.

The sequence was collected from a man aged 30 to 45 in good health. This chain joins TRBV11-2 and TRBJ2-5, with D possibly TRBD1 on 6 matching bases. Material for sequencing was naive CD8+ T cells sorted from blood. CDR3 DNA: TGTGCCAGCAGCTTAGATACAGGGCGGATTCAAGAGACCCAGTACTTC. This sequence encodes CASSLDTGRIQETQYF.